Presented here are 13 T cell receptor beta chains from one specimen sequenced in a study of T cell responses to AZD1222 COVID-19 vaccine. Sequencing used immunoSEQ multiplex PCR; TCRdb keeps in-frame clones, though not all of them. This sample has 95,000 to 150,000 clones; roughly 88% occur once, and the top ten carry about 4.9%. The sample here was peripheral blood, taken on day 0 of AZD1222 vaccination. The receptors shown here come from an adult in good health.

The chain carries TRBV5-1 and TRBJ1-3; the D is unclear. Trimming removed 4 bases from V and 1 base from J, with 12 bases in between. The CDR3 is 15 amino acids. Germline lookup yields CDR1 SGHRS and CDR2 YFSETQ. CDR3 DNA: TGCGCCAGCAGCCTGAAAGAGGTATCTGGAAACACCATATATTTT. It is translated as CASSLKEVSGNTIYF.

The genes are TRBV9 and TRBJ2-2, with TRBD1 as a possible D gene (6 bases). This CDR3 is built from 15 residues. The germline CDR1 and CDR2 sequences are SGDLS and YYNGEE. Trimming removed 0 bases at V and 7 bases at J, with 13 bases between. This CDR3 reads CASSVDSQGYGELFF. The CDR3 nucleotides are TGTGCCAGCAGCGTAGATAGTCAGGGGTACGGGGAGCTGTTTTTT. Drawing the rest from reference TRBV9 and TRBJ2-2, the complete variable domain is DSGVTQTPKHLITATGQRVTLRCSPRSGDLSVYWYQQSLDQGLQFLIQYYNGEERAKGNILERFSAQQFPDLHSELNLSSLELGDSALYFCASSVDSQGYGELFFGEGSRLTVL.

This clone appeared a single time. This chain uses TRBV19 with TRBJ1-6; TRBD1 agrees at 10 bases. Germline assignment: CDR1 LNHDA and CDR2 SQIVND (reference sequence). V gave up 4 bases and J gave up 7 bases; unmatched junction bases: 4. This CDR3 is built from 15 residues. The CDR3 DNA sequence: TGTGCCAGTAGTACCCAGACAGGGGGCAATTCACCCCTCCACTTT. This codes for CASSTQTGGNSPLHF.

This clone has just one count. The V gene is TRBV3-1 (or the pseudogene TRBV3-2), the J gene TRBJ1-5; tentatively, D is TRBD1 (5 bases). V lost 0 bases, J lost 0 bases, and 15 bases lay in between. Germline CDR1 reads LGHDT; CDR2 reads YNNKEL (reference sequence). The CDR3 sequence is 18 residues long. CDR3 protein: CASSQDLGQVRSNQPQHF. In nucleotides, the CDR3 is TGTGCCAGCAGCCAAGATTTAGGACAAGTTCGTAGCAATCAGCCCCAGCATTTT.

The CDR3 sequence is CASSLPTRDRGTDTQYF. DNA for the CDR3: TGTGCCAGCAGCCTACCTACAAGGGACCGAGGCACAGATACGCAGTATTTT. The chain joins TRBV5-6 to TRBJ2-3, with D perhaps being TRBD1 or TRBD2 (5 bases each). The V and J ends lost 4 bases and 1 base respectively, with 19 bases between them. Germline assignment: CDR1 SGHDT and CDR2 YYEEEE. This CDR3 comprises 17 residues.

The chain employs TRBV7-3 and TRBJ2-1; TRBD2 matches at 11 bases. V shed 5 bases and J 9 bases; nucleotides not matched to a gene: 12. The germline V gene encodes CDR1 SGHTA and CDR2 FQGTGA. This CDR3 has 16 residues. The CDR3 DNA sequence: TGTGCCAGCAGCCCTACTTTTAGCGGGGGGGCCCCTGAGCAGTTCTTC. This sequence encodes CASSPTFSGGAPEQFF.

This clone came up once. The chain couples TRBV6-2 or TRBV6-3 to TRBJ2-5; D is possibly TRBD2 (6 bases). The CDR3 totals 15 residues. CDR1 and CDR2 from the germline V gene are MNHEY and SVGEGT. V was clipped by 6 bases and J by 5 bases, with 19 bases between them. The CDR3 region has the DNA TGTGCCAGCAGCCAGTGGCGCGGGGACCCCGAGACCCAGTACTTC. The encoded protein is CASSQWRGDPETQYF.

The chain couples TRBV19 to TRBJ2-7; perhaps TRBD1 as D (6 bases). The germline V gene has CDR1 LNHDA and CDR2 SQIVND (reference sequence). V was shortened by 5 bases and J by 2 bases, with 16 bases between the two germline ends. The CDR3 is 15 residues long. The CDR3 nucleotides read TGTGCCAGTAGTTCGGCGGCAGGGGACACCTACGAGCAGTACTTC. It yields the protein CASSSAAGDTYEQYF.

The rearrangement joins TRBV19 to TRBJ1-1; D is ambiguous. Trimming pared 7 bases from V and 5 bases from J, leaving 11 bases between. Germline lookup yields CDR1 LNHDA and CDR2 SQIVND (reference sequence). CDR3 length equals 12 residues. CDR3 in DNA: TGTGCCAGTACGAGGGATTGGACTGAAGCTTTCTTT. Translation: CASTRDWTEAFF.

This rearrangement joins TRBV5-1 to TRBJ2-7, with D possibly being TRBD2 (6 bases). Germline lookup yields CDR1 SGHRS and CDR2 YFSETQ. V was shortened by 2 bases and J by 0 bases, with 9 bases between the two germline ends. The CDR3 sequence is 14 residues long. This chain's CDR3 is CASSLKTSSYEQYF. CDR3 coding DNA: TGCGCCAGCAGCTTAAAGACTAGCTCCTACGAGCAGTACTTC.

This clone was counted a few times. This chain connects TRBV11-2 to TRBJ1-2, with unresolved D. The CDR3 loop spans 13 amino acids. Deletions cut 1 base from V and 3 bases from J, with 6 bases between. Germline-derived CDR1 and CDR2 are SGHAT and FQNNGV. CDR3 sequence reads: CASSLGVDYGYTF. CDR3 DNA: TGTGCCAGCAGCTTAGGTGTTGACTATGGCTACACCTTC.

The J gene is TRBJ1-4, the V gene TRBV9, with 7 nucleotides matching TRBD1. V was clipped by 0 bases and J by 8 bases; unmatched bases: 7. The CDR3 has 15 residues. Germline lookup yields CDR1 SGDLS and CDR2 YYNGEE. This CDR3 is CASSVGGTEKEKLFF. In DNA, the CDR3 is TGTGCCAGCAGCGTAGGAGGGACAGAAAAAGAAAAACTGTTTTTT. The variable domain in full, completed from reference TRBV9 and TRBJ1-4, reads DSGVTQTPKHLITATGQRVTLRCSPRSGDLSVYWYQQSLDQGLQFLIQYYNGEERAKGNILERFSAQQFPDLHSELNLSSLELGDSALYFCASSVGGTEKEKLFFGSGTQLSVL.

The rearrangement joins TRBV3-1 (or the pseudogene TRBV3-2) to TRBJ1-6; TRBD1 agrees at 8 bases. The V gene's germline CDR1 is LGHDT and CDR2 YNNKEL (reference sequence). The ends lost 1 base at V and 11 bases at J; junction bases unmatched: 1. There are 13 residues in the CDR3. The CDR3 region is CASSQGQGTPLHF. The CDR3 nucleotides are TGTGCCAGCAGCCAAGGACAGGGGACACCCCTCCACTTT.